These T cell receptor beta chains were read from a single sample in a study of T-cell reconstitution after alpha-beta-depleted transplantation in children. TCRdb independently ran MiXCR on the PCR reads; one entry per CDR3 protein. This sample has roughly 300,000 distinct CDR3 sequences; about 10% occur once, and the top ten carry around 10%. Sequences were derived from PBMCs from the stem cell graft donor, sampled from the stem cell graft. The receptors stem from a human donor who donated a stem cell graft to a child with SCID. The CDR3 runs from the conserved cysteine through the conserved F or W. The order of the fields is D gene, J gene, clone size, V gene, CDR3 DNA, CDR3 protein. A D gene is named only where the DNA matches it firmly. Expanded clones get a size class; other rows say once, few or many, or leave the size out.

.	TRBJ2-1	few	TRBV24-1	TGTGCCACTGAAGGGTCCTACAATGAGCAGTTCTTC	CATEGSYNEQFF
.	TRBJ2-1	many	TRBV5-1	TGCGCCAGCATCGGGGAGTACAATGAGCAGTTCTTC	CASIGEYNEQFF
.	TRBJ2-2	few	TRBV2	TGTGCCAGCAGTGAAGCCCCCACCGGGGAGCTGTTTTTT	CASSEAPTGELFF
.	TRBJ2-2	.	TRBV12-3/TRBV12-4	TGTGCCAGCAGTTTAGCGGGGGGGCCGAACACCGGGGAGCTGTTTTTT	CASSLAGGPNTGELFF
TRBD1	TRBJ1-1	few	TRBV16	TGTGCCAGCAGCAACAACAGGGGATCTAACACTGAAGCTTTCTTT	CASSNNRGSNTEAFF
.	TRBJ2-1	few	TRBV7-3	TGTGCCAGCAGCTTAACCCGGACAGCCTTGGCTGAGCAGTTCTTC	CASSLTRTALAEQFF
TRBD1	TRBJ2-2	many	TRBV12-3/TRBV12-4	TGTGCCAGCAGTTTCCAGGGGGCCTTCACCGGGGAGCTGTTTTTT	CASSFQGAFTGELFF
.	TRBJ2-7	.	TRBV4-1	TGCGCCAGCAGCCTGGAACCGGGACGGGGTTACGAGCAGTACTTC	CASSLEPGRGYEQYF
.	TRBJ1-2	many	TRBV29-1	TGCAGCGTTGACGGTACCGGGACAACCTATGGCTACACCTTC	CSVDGTGTTYGYTF
TRBD2	TRBJ2-2	few	TRBV5-8	TGTGCCAGCAGCCGCCGGGGGGGGACCGGGGAGCTGTTTTTT	CASSRRGGTGELFF
.	TRBJ1-4	.	TRBV5-1	TGCGCCAGCAGGCCAGGGCCAACTAATGAAAAACTGTTTTTT	CASRPGPTNEKLFF
.	TRBJ1-2	few	TRBV2	TGTGCCAGCAACCCTTGGGCGGCCTATGGCTACACCTTC	CASNPWAAYGYTF
TRBD2	TRBJ2-5	.	TRBV20-1	TGCAGTGCTGCCATCCTGGGACTAGCCGAAGAGACCCAGTACTTC	CSAAILGLAEETQYF
.	TRBJ1-3	once	TRBV20-1	TGCAGTGCCCAGGATGGACAACGCGCAACTTTCTCTGGAAACACCATATATTTT	CSAQDGQRATFSGNTIYF
.	TRBJ1-5	many	TRBV27	TGTGCCAGCAGTTTACAAGGAGATAATCAGCCCCAGCATTTT	CASSLQGDNQPQHF
.	TRBJ1-1	.	TRBV5-1	TGCGCCAGCAGCCTGACACACGCGAACACTGAAGCTTTCTTT	CASSLTHANTEAFF
.	TRBJ1-4	few	TRBV7-9	TGTGCCAGCAGCTCTCGGGACCAACCGGGTGAAAAACTGTTTTTT	CASSSRDQPGEKLFF
TRBD1	TRBJ2-7	.	TRBV7-9	TGTGCCAGCAGTTTTAATCGGGACAGGGGTTTCTACGAGCAGTACTTC	CASSFNRDRGFYEQYF
.	TRBJ2-1	few	TRBV12-5	TGTGCTAGTGGTTTGGTACTATGGGGTAGTAGCTCCTACAATGAGCAGTTCTTC	CASGLVLWGSSSYNEQFF
.	TRBJ1-5	few	TRBV12-3/TRBV12-4	TGTGCCAGCAGTTTATACGCAGGGGTCAATCAGCCCCAGCATTTT	CASSLYAGVNQPQHF
TRBD1	TRBJ1-6	few	TRBV9	TGTGCCAGCAGCGTCGGGACAGGAGATTCACCCCTCCACTTT	CASSVGTGDSPLHF
TRBD2	TRBJ2-3	.	TRBV29-1	TGCAGCCACCCTGGGACTAGCGGACCTCCAGATACGCAGTATTTT	CSHPGTSGPPDTQYF
.	TRBJ1-1	.	TRBV3-1	TGTGCCAGCAGCCAATCCCGATTTACTGAAGCTTTCTTT	CASSQSRFTEAFF
TRBD1	TRBJ1-4	many	TRBV4-2	TGTGCCAGCAGCCATGAGGACAGGGAAGCTAATGAAAAACTGTTTTTT	CASSHEDREANEKLFF
TRBD1	TRBJ2-1	few	TRBV6-1	TGTGCCAGCAGTGAAGTTCACGGACAGGCGTTCTCCTACAATGAGCAGTTCTTC	CASSEVHGQAFSYNEQFF
.	TRBJ2-7	few	TRBV6-5	TGTGCCAGCCGACCGAACTCCTACGAGCAGTACTTC	CASRPNSYEQYF
TRBD2	TRBJ2-1	.	TRBV7-6	TGTGCCAGCAGCTGGACTAGCGGAGACTCCTACAATGAGCAGTTCTTC	CASSWTSGDSYNEQFF
.	TRBJ2-2	many	TRBV6-2/TRBV6-3	TGTGCCAGCAGTTACTCCTTAGTAAACACCGGGGAGCTGTTTTTT	CASSYSLVNTGELFF
TRBD1	TRBJ2-7	few	TRBV5-1	TGCGCCAGCAGCTCGGGCCCGACAGGGGCCTCCTACGAGCAGTACTTC	CASSSGPTGASYEQYF
.	TRBJ1-5	few	TRBV29-1	TGCAGCGTCCTTCCCGGGGGCACGGGCAATCAGCCCCAGCATTTT	CSVLPGGTGNQPQHF
.	TRBJ2-6	few	TRBV9	TGTGCCAGCAGCGTACGAGGGGCCGGTGGGGCCAACGTCCTGACTTTC	CASSVRGAGGANVLTF
.	TRBJ2-6	.	TRBV5-1	TGCGCCAGCAGCCACCACGGCGCAAACCTAGGAGGGGATGATTTTGGGGCCAACGTCCTGACTTTC	CASSHHGANLGGDDFGANVLTF
.	TRBJ2-5	few	TRBV18	TGTGCCAGCTCACCACGTACGACAGTCCAAGAGACCCAGTACTTC	CASSPRTTVQETQYF
TRBD1	TRBJ2-7	.	TRBV10-3	TGTGCCATCAGTGAATCCGGGACAGGGTTCTCCGAGCAGTACTTC	CAISESGTGFSEQYF
.	TRBJ2-1	many	TRBV5-1	TGCGCCAGCAGCTTGGCCGTGGTGGGGAATGAGCAGTTCTTC	CASSLAVVGNEQFF
.	TRBJ1-1	many	TRBV6-1	TGTGCCAGCAGTAGTTCCGGGGCCGTGAACACTGAAGCTTTCTTT	CASSSSGAVNTEAFF
.	TRBJ2-3	once	TRBV20-1	TGCAGTGCGCGCGTGCTAACTAGCACATATACGCAGTATTTT	CSARVLTSTYTQYF
.	TRBJ1-1	many	TRBV2	TGTGCCAGCAGTGACGGGCAGATGAACACTGAAGCTTTCTTT	CASSDGQMNTEAFF
TRBD1	TRBJ2-5	.	TRBV20-1	TGCAGCTCTGTCGGGGACAGCCAAGAGACCCAGTACTTC	CSSVGDSQETQYF
.	TRBJ2-2	many	TRBV5-1	TGCGCCAGCAGCTTGGCAGGGGACACCGGGGAGCTGTTTTTT	CASSLAGDTGELFF
.	TRBJ1-1	.	TRBV29-1	TGCAGCGTACACGCAGGGAGCACTGAAGCTTTCTTT	CSVHAGSTEAFF
TRBD1	TRBJ1-6	.	TRBV6-5	TGTGCCAGCAGTTACTCCAGACAGGGGTCCGGTGCCGATAATTCACCCCTCCACTTT	CASSYSRQGSGADNSPLHF
.	TRBJ1-2	.	TRBV7-9	TGTGCCAGCAGCGGCCCAAGTGGGCAGGGTAACTATGGCTACACCTTC	CASSGPSGQGNYGYTF
TRBD1	TRBJ1-2	.	TRBV12-3/TRBV12-4	TGTGCCAGCAGGACAGGGAGCTATGGCTACACCTTC	CASRTGSYGYTF
.	TRBJ2-2	many	TRBV5-1	TGTGCCAGCAGTTCCAACACCGGGGAGCTGTTTTTT	CASSSNTGELFF
TRBD2	TRBJ2-2	few	TRBV20-1	TGCAGTGCTCCCCCAGCGGGGGCGAACACCGGGGAGCTGTTTTTT	CSAPPAGANTGELFF
.	TRBJ1-4	few	TRBV29-1	TGCAGCGTTGCTGGGATGAATGAAAAACTGTTTTTT	CSVAGMNEKLFF
.	TRBJ2-7	few	TRBV7-2	TGTGCCAGCAGCTTAGACAGCGGCTTTATTCCCTACGAGCAGTACTTC	CASSLDSGFIPYEQYF
.	TRBJ2-2	.	TRBV12-3/TRBV12-4	TGTGCCAGCAGTTTATCTTACGCCGGGGAGCTGTTTTTT	CASSLSYAGELFF
TRBD2	TRBJ2-1	.	TRBV6-5	TGTGCCAGCAGTCCCCCCCCACTAGCGGGGTGGGAGGATGAGCAGTTCTTC	CASSPPPLAGWEDEQFF
TRBD2	TRBJ2-3	.	TRBV7-9	TGTGCCAGCAGCGAAAGCGGGGAAACCACAGATACGCAGTATTTT	CASSESGETTDTQYF
.	TRBJ1-1	.	TRBV2	TGTGCCAGCAGTGATGGAGGGTGGGCTGAAGCTTTCTTT	CASSDGGWAEAFF
TRBD1	TRBJ1-1	few	TRBV10-3	TGTGCCATCACGACAGGGGGCTTTTATACTGAAGCTTTCTTT	CAITTGGFYTEAFF
.	TRBJ2-1	.	TRBV7-2	TGTGCCAGCAGCTTAGGGCGGACTGAGCAGTTCTTC	CASSLGRTEQFF
TRBD1	TRBJ2-7	.	TRBV20-1	TGCAGTGCTACGGGACAGGCGGGGTCCTACGAGCAGTACTTC	CSATGQAGSYEQYF
.	TRBJ2-2	.	TRBV6-1	TGTGCCAGCAGTGAAGCACTGGACAGACTGGCCGGGGAGCTGTTTTTT	CASSEALDRLAGELFF